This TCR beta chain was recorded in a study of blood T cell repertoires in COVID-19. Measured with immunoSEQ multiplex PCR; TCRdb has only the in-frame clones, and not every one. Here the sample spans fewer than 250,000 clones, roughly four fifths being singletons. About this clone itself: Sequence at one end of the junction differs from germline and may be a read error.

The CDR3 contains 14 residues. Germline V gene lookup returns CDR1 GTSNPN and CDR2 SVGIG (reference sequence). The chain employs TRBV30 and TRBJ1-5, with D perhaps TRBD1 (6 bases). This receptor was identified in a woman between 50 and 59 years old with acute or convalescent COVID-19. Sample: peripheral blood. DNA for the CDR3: TGTGCTTGGAGTGTGGGGGCATACCTAAGGCCCCAGCATTTT. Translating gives CAWSVGAYLRPQHF.